These 20 T cell receptor beta chains share one sample of origin, sequenced in a study of glioma-infiltrating T cells after dendritic cell vaccination. Repertoires were generated with immunoSEQ multiplex PCR, while TCRdb's copy carries only in-frame clones and drops some. Among tens of thousands of clones listed, over 75% were seen once. Sequenced here: blood, sampled before dendritic cell vaccination. These receptors were obtained from a human donor with glioblastoma.

V and J are TRBV19 and TRBJ2-5; 9 bases fit TRBD2. V gave up 2 bases and J gave up 3 bases; unmatched junction bases: 4. Germline-derived CDR1 and CDR2 are LNHDA and SQIVND (reference sequence). The CDR3 is 15 residues long. CDR3 sequence (DNA): TGTGCCAGTAGTATATGGGGCGGGGGGGAAGAGACCCAGTACTTC. It specifies CASSIWGGGEETQYF.

The CDR3 loop reads CASSLPGQGTYNEQFF. DNA of the CDR3: TGCGCCAGCAGCTTACCGGGACAGGGAACCTACAATGAGCAGTTCTTC. The chain recombines TRBV5-1 with TRBJ2-1; 9 bases are a match to TRBD1. The junction had 5 bases not matched to a gene; V was cut back by 2 bases and J by 2 bases. CDR1 is SGHRS, CDR2 YFSETQ, per germline. The CDR3 extends over 16 amino acids.

The chain employs TRBV2 and TRBJ1-3, with a weak D call TRBD1 (5 bases). V was pared by 6 bases and J by 2 bases, with 11 bases between. CDR3 length: 14 amino acids. From germline, CDR1 is SNHLY and CDR2 FYNNEI. The CDR3 DNA reads TGTGCCAGCAGACGCCAGGGTCCTGGAAACACCATATATTTT. It yields the protein CASRRQGPGNTIYF.

The rearrangement links TRBV11-3 to TRBJ2-2, with a tentative D call TRBD2 (6 bases). The CDR3 totals 13 residues. The V gene lost 4 bases and the J gene lost 4 bases, with 7 bases spanning the gap. The V gene's germline CDR1 is SGHNT and CDR2 YENEEA. CDR3 sequence: CASSSGVTGELFF. CDR3 in DNA: TGTGCCAGCAGCTCGGGGGTCACCGGGGAGCTGTTTTTT.

The chain is built from TRBV5-4 and TRBJ2-5; 7 bases agree with TRBD1. Trimming at V came to 4 bases and at J to 7 bases, leaving 10 bases not matched to a gene. The CDR3 has 14 residues. Per germline, CDR1 SGHNT and CDR2 YYREEE (reference sequence). The CDR3 bases are TGTGCCAGCAGCCGGACAGGAGATAAGAGGACCCAGTACTTC. Protein product: CASSRTGDKRTQYF.

The rearrangement links TRBV30 to TRBJ2-6, with 8 bases fitting TRBD1. With V trimmed by 8 bases and J by 1 base, 7 bases remained unmatched. From germline, CDR1 is GTSNPN and CDR2 SVGIG (reference sequence). The CDR3 consists of 15 residues. The CDR3 DNA is TGTGCCCGAGGACAGGGCTCGTCTGGGGCCAACGTCCTGACTTTC. Translated: CARGQGSSGANVLTF.

The chain uses TRBV6-1 and TRBJ2-5; 9 bases fit TRBD1. The better agreement between TRBJ2-7 and the DNA end casts doubt on the J call. The CDR3 has 15 residues. Germline CDR1 MNHNS, CDR2 SASEGT. The CDR3 reads CASSGRQGVFYEQYF. The CDR3 DNA reads TGTGCCAGCAGTGGCCGACAGGGGGTCTTCTACGAGCAGTACTTC.

The chain joins TRBV29-1 to TRBJ2-1; D ambiguous. V was pared by 6 bases and J by 8 bases, with 11 bases between. Germline CDR1 is SQVTM and CDR2 is ANQGSEA. The CDR3 runs to 11 residues. The CDR3 loop reads CSVKPYDEQFF. Here the CDR3 DNA reads TGCAGCGTCAAGCCTTATGATGAGCAGTTCTTC.

This rearrangement joins TRBV27 to TRBJ1-2; D uncertain. This CDR3 is built from 13 residues. Germline V gene sequence: CDR1 MNHEY, CDR2 SMNVEV (reference sequence). The V end lost 3 bases, the J end lost 2 bases, and 7 bases lay between the germline ends. This chain's CDR3 is CASSFGGNYGYTF. CDR3 in DNA: TGTGCCAGCAGTTTTGGAGGGAACTATGGCTACACCTTC.

The CDR3 spells CASRGQAFFNEKLFF. In DNA, the CDR3 is TGTGCCAGCAGGGGGCAGGCGTTTTTTAATGAAAAACTGTTTTTT. The genes are TRBV2 and TRBJ1-4; maybe TRBD1 (5 bases). This CDR3 is 15 amino acids long. Germline CDR1 and CDR2: SNHLY and FYNNEI. The germline V and J ends were trimmed by 6 bases and 4 bases, with 15 bases remaining between them.

J is TRBJ2-1 and V is TRBV9; 14 bases align to TRBD2. Germline lookup yields CDR1 SGDLS and CDR2 YYNGEE. Trimming removed 3 bases from V and 7 bases from J; junction bases left unmatched: 6. The CDR3 has 16 residues. The CDR3 region has the DNA TGTGCCAGCAGCGCAGGGACTAGCGGGAGTAAAAATGAGCAGTTCTTC. Translated: CASSAGTSGSKNEQFF. The variable domain in full, with the rest retrieved from reference TRBV9 and TRBJ2-1, is DSGVTQTPKHLITATGQRVTLRCSPRSGDLSVYWYQQSLDQGLQFLIQYYNGEERAKGNILERFSAQQFPDLHSELNLSSLELGDSALYFCASSAGTSGSKNEQFFGPGTRLTVL.

The chain is built from TRBV5-1 and TRBJ1-1, with a tentative D call TRBD1 (6 bases). The V gene lost 6 bases and the J gene lost 2 bases, with 11 bases spanning the gap. The germline V gene encodes CDR1 SGHRS and CDR2 YFSETQ. The CDR3 has 13 residues. In DNA form, the CDR3 reads TGCGCCAGCAATGGGGGGGCCAACACTGAAGCTTTCTTT. It translates to CASNGGANTEAFF.

The CDR3 spells CASSQDLGQSRKEGLVTDTQYF. CDR3 nucleotides: TGTGCCAGCAGCCAAGATCTGGGACAGTCTAGGAAGGAGGGTTTGGTCACAGATACGCAGTATTTT. The rearrangement links TRBV14 to TRBJ2-3; maybe TRBD1 (7 bases). The CDR3 totals 22 residues. V shed 0 bases and J shed 2 bases, with 30 bases lying between them. CDR1 is SGHDN, CDR2 FVKESK, per germline.

The gene calls are TRBV6-5 and TRBJ1-1; D is uncertain. Germline loops: CDR1 MNHEY, CDR2 SVGAGI. The CDR3 covers 15 residues. The V and J ends lost 7 bases and 1 base respectively, with 16 bases between them. The CDR3 DNA sequence: TGTGCCAGCACTCCGGGCCGGGGATCGAACACTGAAGCTTTCTTT. Its protein is CASTPGRGSNTEAFF.

The rearrangement links TRBV10-3 to TRBJ1-4; D might be TRBD1 (6 bases). V lost 0 bases to trimming and J lost 8 bases, with 10 bases between them. CDR1 and CDR2 from the germline V gene are ENHRY and SYGVKD. The CDR3 is 14 amino acids. The CDR3 bases are TGTGCCATCAGTGAGTCTGGGGGCGAGGAAAAACTGTTTTTT. This codes for CAISESGGEEKLFF.

V gene TRBV4-1 combines with J gene TRBJ1-5; 9 positions agree with TRBD1. This CDR3 is 17 amino acids long. Germline-derived CDR1 and CDR2 are MGHRA and YSYEKL. V gave up 4 bases and J gave up 0 bases; unmatched junction bases: 7. The CDR3 nucleotides are TGCGCCAGCAGCCCCGGACAGGGGCGAACTAGCAATCAGCCCCAGCATTTT. Amino acids: CASSPGQGRTSNQPQHF.

Concerning this clone: The same CDR3 can be traced to other DNA sequences in this sample. The V and J genes are TRBV4-2 and TRBJ1-1; tentatively, D is TRBD1 (5 bases). The CDR3 consists of 18 residues. The V gene's germline CDR1 is LGHNA and CDR2 YNFKEQ. The V gene lost 3 bases and the J gene lost 1 base, with 21 bases spanning the gap. Here the CDR3 DNA reads TGTGCCAGCAGCCACTTCAGGGATCGTCACGACGAGAACACTGAAGCTTTCTTT. This gives the protein CASSHFRDRHDENTEAFF.

The rearrangement links TRBV29-1 to TRBJ1-2; TRBD1 matches at 12 bases. This CDR3 is built from 15 residues. V was pared by 8 bases and J by 6 bases, with 13 bases of the junction left unmatched. CDR1 and CDR2 from the germline V gene are SQVTM and ANQGSEA. The DNA for the CDR3 is TGCAGCACGACGGGACAGGGGGCGCTGGGTGATGGCTACACCTTC. Its protein is CSTTGQGALGDGYTF.

This chain connects TRBV6-5 to TRBJ2-1; 8 bases are a match to TRBD2. V lost 3 bases to trimming and J lost 9 bases; unmatched junction nucleotides: 7. The germline CDR1 and CDR2 sequences are MNHEY and SVGAGI. The CDR3 runs to 14 residues. Here the CDR3 DNA reads TGTGCCAGCAGTTATTCGGGGGGGGTAGGTGAGCAGTTCTTC. Translation gives CASSYSGGVGEQFF.

CDR3 sequence (DNA): TGTGCCAGCAGACCCGACAGAAACTATGGCTACACCTTC. As protein: CASRPDRNYGYTF. The J gene is TRBJ1-2, the V gene TRBV7-9; D may be TRBD1 (5 bases). CDR3 length: 13 amino acids. The V gene lost 6 bases and the J gene lost 2 bases, with 10 bases spanning the gap. Germline assignment: CDR1 SEHNR and CDR2 FQNEAQ (reference sequence).